The next 30 T cell receptor beta chains were all read from a single sample in a study of identical twins (dated by TCRdb to about 2016). The library was made by 5' RACE. TCRdb names Illumina HiSeq 2000 as the instrument used. The raw public reads went through TCRdb reprocessing: fastp at Q25, MiXCR clone calling, in-frame beta chains kept. For every CDR3 protein sequence, its rows merge into one entry that carries the most common genes and DNA. In all, the sample holds just under 550,000 distinct CDR3 sequences, and about 16% of those were seen once. The ten biggest clones cover 0.35% to 0.45% of the sample. These data also formed part of another study, on yellow fever vaccine responses in identical twins.

Sequencing was performed on CD4+ T cells sorted from blood. The receptors derive from a woman younger than 35 in good health.

This clonotype was seen more than once but under ten times. The chain recombines TRBV2 with TRBJ2-3; 9 nucleotides match TRBD1. The CDR3 contains 13 residues. Trimming removed 8 bases from V and 6 bases from J; junction bases left unmatched: 6. Germline V gene sequence: CDR1 SNHLY, CDR2 FYNNEI. The CDR3, as DNA: TGTGCCAGCGGCCGGGACAGGGACGATACGCAGTATTTT. This gives the protein CASGRDRDDTQYF.

This clonotype was seen only a few times. The V gene is TRBV20-1, the J gene TRBJ2-7; a weak D match, TRBD2 (6 bases). V lost 6 bases, J lost 2 bases, and 14 bases lay in between. CDR1 is DFQATT and CDR2 is SNEGSKA in the germline V gene (reference sequence). The CDR3 runs 13 residues. The CDR3 DNA reads as TGCAGTGCCAGGCAAGCGGGTGCCTACGAGCAGTACTTC. This sequence encodes CSARQAGAYEQYF.

The chain couples TRBV11-2 to TRBJ2-7, with D maybe TRBD1 (6 bases). The germline V and J ends were trimmed by 4 bases and 1 base, with 11 bases remaining between them. Germline CDR1 SGHAT, CDR2 FQNNGV. The CDR3 spans 14 residues. The CDR3 DNA reads TGTGCCAGCAGCTCCCAGACAGGTTCCTACGAGCAGTACTTC. The encoded protein is CASSSQTGSYEQYF.

In its sample, this clonotype was seen a few times. The chain recombines TRBV3-1 with TRBJ2-3; D remains ambiguous. This CDR3 region has 14 residues. Germline CDR1 reads LGHDT; CDR2 reads YNNKEL (reference sequence). The V and J ends lost 0 bases and 6 bases respectively, with 10 bases between them. The CDR3 DNA is TGTGCCAGCAGCCAAGACCATTTGGGGGATACGCAGTATTTT. Translated, it gives CASSQDHLGDTQYF.

The rearrangement links TRBV29-1 to TRBJ2-3; TRBD2 is a possible D gene (5 bases). Germline CDR1 and CDR2: SQVTM and ANQGSEA. V was pared by 0 bases and J by 3 bases, with 10 bases between. The CDR3 runs 14 residues. The CDR3 nucleotides are TGCAGCGTTGAAGAGAGACTATCAACAGATACGCAGTATTTT. It yields the protein CSVEERLSTDTQYF.

This clonotype was detected only a few times. The chain has TRBV20-1 and TRBJ2-1, with 15 positions matching TRBD2. The germline V gene encodes CDR1 DFQATT and CDR2 SNEGSKA (reference sequence). This CDR3 is built from 16 residues. The trim removed 5 bases at V and 4 bases at J, leaving 6 bases unmatched. The CDR3 here is CSAYGLAGGPYNEQFF. For the CDR3, the DNA is TGCAGTGCTTATGGACTAGCGGGGGGGCCTTACAATGAGCAGTTCTTC.

This clonotype has more than one count but fewer than ten. The genes are TRBV12-3 or TRBV12-4 and TRBJ2-3; D unclear. The V and J ends lost 6 bases and 2 bases respectively, with 6 bases between them. The CDR3 has 12 amino acids. CDR3 in amino acids: CASRTITDTQYF. The DNA of the CDR3 is TGTGCCAGCAGGACAATCACAGATACGCAGTATTTT.

A few counts support this clonotype. The V and J genes are TRBV5-1 and TRBJ2-7, with D perhaps TRBD1 or TRBD2 (5 bases each). Trimming stripped 6 bases from V and 0 bases from J, with 16 bases between. Germline values: CDR1 SGHRS, CDR2 YFSETQ. This CDR3 comprises 15 residues. In nucleotides, the CDR3 is TGCGCCAGCACCCTCTCTATTGGGGGCTCCTACGAGCAGTACTTC. Translated: CASTLSIGGSYEQYF.

DNA for the CDR3: TGTGCCAGCAGCTTAGCGCATACCATCACCGGGGAGCTGTTTTTT. This sequence encodes CASSLAHTITGELFF. The chain combines TRBV7-2 with TRBJ2-2; D is unresolved. CDR1 and CDR2 (germline): SGHTA, FQGNSA. V lost 0 bases, J lost 4 bases, and 9 bases lay in between. This CDR3 region has 15 residues. Drawing the rest from reference TRBV7-2 and TRBJ2-2, the complete variable domain is GAGVSQSPSNKVTEKGKDVELRCDPISGHTALYWYRQSLGQGLEFLIYFQGNSAPDKSGLPSDRFSAERTGGSVSTLTIQRTQQEDSAVYLCASSLAHTITGELFFGEGSRLTVL.

This chain connects TRBV29-1 to TRBJ2-5, with 13 bases matching TRBD2. Per germline, CDR1 SQVTM and CDR2 ANQGSEA. With V trimmed by 6 bases and J by 9 bases, 13 bases remained unmatched. The CDR3 spans 15 residues. CDR3 sequence: CSVTLLAGGPVAQYF. As DNA, the CDR3 is TGCAGCGTGACATTACTAGCGGGAGGGCCAGTCGCCCAGTACTTC.

This clonotype was observed a few times. The J gene is TRBJ2-7, the V gene TRBV6-5, with unresolved D. CDR3 length: 14 residues. Trimming cost V 0 bases and J 3 bases, with 9 bases left between them. In germline, CDR1 is MNHEY, CDR2 SVGAGI. This CDR3 reads CASSYSDIFYEQYF. Written as DNA, the CDR3 is TGTGCCAGCAGTTACTCCGACATCTTCTACGAGCAGTACTTC.

A few counts support this clonotype. V gene TRBV20-1 combines with J gene TRBJ2-7, with 7 bases lining up with TRBD1. Germline V lookup: CDR1 DFQATT, CDR2 SNEGSKA (reference sequence). With V trimmed by 5 bases and J by 5 bases, 6 bases remained unmatched. The CDR3 contains 12 residues. The CDR3 loop is CSALPQGDEQYV. CDR3 coding DNA: TGCAGTGCTCTGCCTCAGGGGGACGAGCAGTACGTC.

The rearrangement joins TRBV9 to TRBJ2-3; no firm D call. V lost 0 bases to trimming and J lost 4 bases, with 9 bases between them. Germline V lookup: CDR1 SGDLS, CDR2 YYNGEE. CDR3 length equals 14 residues. The CDR3 DNA reads TGTGCCAGCAGCGTAGTACCTGCTTCAGATACGCAGTATTTT. Translating gives CASSVVPASDTQYF.

This chain links TRBV15 with TRBJ1-1, with a weak D call TRBD1 (5 bases). Germline V CDR1 and CDR2: LNHNV, YYDKDF (reference sequence). This CDR3 contains 15 residues. Trimming cost V 1 base and J 2 bases, with 11 bases left between them. The CDR3 coding sequence is TGTGCCACCAGCAGAGTCCGGGACGGAAACACTGAAGCTTTCTTT. This sequence encodes CATSRVRDGNTEAFF.

The sample holds many counts of this clonotype. J is TRBJ2-4 and V is TRBV12-3 or TRBV12-4; 7 bases agree with TRBD1. The CDR3 extends over 14 amino acids. V lost 6 bases, J lost 8 bases, and 10 bases stayed unmatched. CDR3 in amino acids: CASSQTGSRDIQYF. CDR3 bases: TGTGCCAGCAGCCAGACAGGGTCGAGGGACATTCAGTACTTC.

The table lists this clonotype with a few counts. This rearrangement joins TRBV9 to TRBJ2-3; D remains ambiguous. The ends were cut back, 3 bases at V and 2 bases at J, with 7 bases in the middle. Germline CDR1 is SGDLS and CDR2 is YYNGEE. This CDR3 has 13 amino acids. The CDR3 here is CASSGPDTDTQYF. For the CDR3, the DNA is TGTGCCAGCAGCGGGCCAGACACAGATACGCAGTATTTT.

The rearrangement uses TRBV3-1 and TRBJ2-2, with a weak D call TRBD1 (6 bases). Germline loops: CDR1 LGHDT, CDR2 YNNKEL (reference sequence). The CDR3 is made up of 14 amino acids. Trimming removed 6 bases from V and 5 bases from J, with 13 bases in between. As DNA, the CDR3 is TGTGCCAGCAGACCTAGAGGGGGTACCGGGGAGCTGTTTTTT. Protein: CASRPRGGTGELFF.

CDR3 region: CASSSRTATGELFF. Written as DNA, the CDR3 is TGTGCCAGCAGCTCAAGGACAGCCACCGGGGAGCTGTTTTTT. The chain recombines TRBV12-3 or TRBV12-4 with TRBJ2-2, with D tentatively TRBD1 (6 bases). Trimming pared 6 bases from V and 4 bases from J, leaving 12 bases between. The CDR3 is 14 amino acids.

This clonotype was found a few times. This rearrangement joins TRBV20-1 to TRBJ1-6, with D perhaps matching TRBD1 (5 bases). Germline loops: CDR1 DFQATT, CDR2 SNEGSKA (reference sequence). Between the trimmed V and J ends, which lost 4 bases and 7 bases, there was a span of 20 bases. This CDR3 region has 16 residues. CDR3 in amino acids: CSAITQTGTLNSPLHF. CDR3 bases: TGCAGTGCTATCACCCAGACCGGGACGCTGAATTCACCCCTCCACTTT.

The chain carries TRBV20-1 and TRBJ2-7, with TRBD2 identical over 14 bases. The trim removed 5 bases at V and 5 bases at J, leaving 8 bases unmatched. Germline V gene lookup returns CDR1 DFQATT and CDR2 SNEGSKA (reference sequence). The CDR3 runs 15 residues. In DNA form, the CDR3 reads TGCAGTGCTCCCAACCGACTAGCGGGAGGGCACGAGCAGTACTTC. Its protein product is CSAPNRLAGGHEQYF.

The V call is TRBV5-1, the J call TRBJ2-2, with 8 bases identical to TRBD2. From germline, CDR1 is SGHRS and CDR2 YFSETQ. Trimming at V came to 4 bases and at J to 5 bases, leaving 16 bases not matched to a gene. The CDR3 has 18 amino acids. CDR3 in amino acids: CASSPMALAGSGTGELFF. CDR3 DNA sequence: TGCGCCAGCAGCCCCATGGCTTTAGCGGGAAGTGGTACCGGGGAGCTGTTTTTT. The full variable domain, with the rest looked up from reference TRBV5-1 and TRBJ2-2, is KAGVTQTPRYLIKTRGQQVTLSCSPISGHRSVSWYQQTPGQGLQFLFEYFSETQRNKGNFPGRFSGRQFSNSRSEMNVSTLELGDSALYLCASSPMALAGSGTGELFFGEGSRLTVL.

This clonotype was detected many times. The V gene is TRBV7-8, the J gene TRBJ1-2; TRBD1 matches at 10 bases. This CDR3 has 14 residues. Germline CDR1 reads SGHVS; CDR2 reads FQNEAQ. Trimming removed 4 bases from V and 7 bases from J; junction bases left unmatched: 6. CDR3 DNA: TGTGCCAGCAGCTCGGGACAGGGGATGGGTGGCTACACCTTC. Protein sequence: CASSSGQGMGGYTF.

This chain joins TRBV20-1 and TRBJ1-1; D might be TRBD1 (5 bases). Germline CDR1 DFQATT, CDR2 SNEGSKA (reference sequence). The CDR3 is 13 amino acids. Trimming removed 5 bases from V and 6 bases from J, with 16 bases in between. This chain's CDR3 is CSASQAVSAEAFF. The CDR3 coding sequence is TGCAGTGCTTCACAGGCTGTAAGCGCTGAAGCTTTCTTT.

V and J are TRBV11-2 and TRBJ2-5, with D hard to call. V shed 10 bases and J shed 1 base, with 19 bases lying between them. CDR1 and CDR2 (germline): SGHAT, FQNNGV. This CDR3 contains 15 residues. CDR3 residues: CATRRGRNTQETQYF. Here the CDR3 DNA reads TGTGCCACCCGGAGAGGTAGAAACACCCAAGAGACCCAGTACTTC.

This clonotype was observed a few times. CDR3 bases: TGCAGCGTCCTAGTGGCTCAAGAGACCCAGTACTTC. Amino acids: CSVLVAQETQYF. V gene TRBV29-1 combines with J gene TRBJ2-5; D is undetermined. The CDR3 loop spans 12 amino acids. Trimming took off 6 bases at V and 2 bases at J, with 10 bases between the two ends. Per the germline V gene, CDR1 is SQVTM and CDR2 is ANQGSEA.

This rearrangement joins TRBV4-2 to TRBJ2-1; 11 nucleotides match TRBD2. The CDR3 is 19 residues long. Per the germline V gene, CDR1 is LGHNA and CDR2 is YNFKEQ. The junction had 9 bases not matched to a gene; V was cut back by 2 bases and J by 0 bases. This chain's CDR3 is CASSQSLSGLAASYNEQFF. CDR3 bases: TGTGCCAGCAGCCAAAGTCTTTCGGGACTAGCGGCCTCCTACAATGAGCAGTTCTTC.

This clonotype was picked up a small number of times. The rearrangement uses TRBV28 and TRBJ2-7; 7 nucleotides line up with TRBD1. The CDR3 spans 14 residues. Germline V gene data show CDR1 as MDHEN and CDR2 as SYDVKM. The V segment lost 10 bases and the J segment 0 bases; nucleotides outside the gene matches: 9. CDR3 sequence: CATATGTASYEQYV. CDR3 nucleotide sequence: TGTGCCACGGCGACAGGGACGGCCTCCTACGAGCAGTACGTC.

A few counts support this clonotype. The chain recombines TRBV3-1 with TRBJ2-1; D is perhaps TRBD2 (6 bases). Trimming shortened V by 8 bases and J by 6 bases, and 29 bases separated the two germline ends. Germline assignment: CDR1 LGHDT and CDR2 YNNKEL (reference sequence). CDR3 length equals 18 residues. The CDR3 sequence: CASGLLGGTQAIGNEQFF. For the CDR3, the DNA is TGTGCCAGCGGTCTTCTGGGGGGAACCCAGGCGATCGGCAATGAGCAGTTCTTC.

This clonotype turned up a few times. The chain recombines TRBV14 with TRBJ2-3, with 13 positions matching TRBD2. Losses at the gene ends were 5 bases for V and 2 bases for J; bases not matched to a gene: 4. CDR1 and CDR2 from the germline V gene are SGHDN and FVKESK. This CDR3 has 16 residues. Here the CDR3 DNA reads TGTGCCAGCAGCGCGACTAGCGGGAGGTACACAGATACGCAGTATTTT. Translating it yields CASSATSGRYTDTQYF.

This clonotype was counted between two and nine times. This sequence joins TRBV11-2 and TRBJ2-3, with D unresolved. This CDR3 comprises 15 residues. Looked up from germline, CDR1 is SGHAT and CDR2 is FQNNGV. Trimming shortened V by 1 base and J by 0 bases, and 8 bases separated the two germline ends. The CDR3 reads CASSLVRASTDTQYF. The CDR3 coding sequence is TGTGCCAGCAGCTTAGTTAGGGCGAGCACAGATACGCAGTATTTT.